The 13 T cell receptor beta chains in this list originate from one sample, sequenced in a study of Ad26.COV2.S vaccination and SARS-CoV-2 variants. The data were produced by immunoSEQ multiplex PCR, yet TCRdb's version contains in-frame clones alone and is incomplete. Of hundreds of thousands of clones listed, around nine tenths are singletons. Regarding treatment: around 19 received Ad26.COV2.S at low or high dose, single or two shots; about 5 received placebo; per-sample allocation not given. On day 63 after the first injection, vaccine and placebo recipients gave samples. Sequenced material: peripheral blood, taken in a trial of Ad26.COV2.S vaccine versus placebo. These receptors were taken from a person between 18 and 59 years old who received the Ad26.COV2.S COVID-19 vaccine or a placebo.

The chain carries TRBV24-1 and TRBJ1-5; D call uncertain. The V and J ends lost 6 bases and 4 bases respectively, with 9 bases between them. The CDR3 is made up of 13 amino acids. The V gene's germline CDR1 is KGHDR and CDR2 SFDVKD. Here the CDR3 DNA reads TGTGCCACCAGTAGTCACAGTAATCAGCCCCAGCATTTT. Protein sequence: CATSSHSNQPQHF.

This sequence joins TRBV5-1 and TRBJ2-2; no clear D. Trimming shortened V by 4 bases and J by 2 bases, and 0 bases separated the two germline ends. The CDR3 has 11 residues. Looked up from germline, CDR1 is SGHRS and CDR2 is YFSETQ. CDR3 protein: CASSNTGELFF. DNA of the CDR3: TGCGCCAGCAGCAACACCGGGGAGCTGTTTTTT. Combining the CDR3 with reference TRBV5-1 and TRBJ2-2 gives the whole variable domain KAGVTQTPRYLIKTRGQQVTLSCSPISGHRSVSWYQQTPGQGLQFLFEYFSETQRNKGNFPGRFSGRQFSNSRSEMNVSTLELGDSALYLCASSNTGELFFGEGSRLTVL.

This chain joins TRBV3-1 (or the pseudogene TRBV3-2) and TRBJ1-1, with a tentative D call TRBD1 (5 bases). Trimming cost V 0 bases and J 3 bases, with 8 bases left between them. Per the germline V gene, CDR1 is LGHDT and CDR2 is YNNKEL (reference sequence). The CDR3 consists of 14 residues. CDR3 loop: CASSQEGGDTEAFF. The CDR3 region has the DNA TGTGCCAGCAGCCAAGAGGGGGGAGACACTGAAGCTTTCTTT.

Notes on this clone: A read error may explain this, as a much larger clone is one base away. V usage is TRBV3-1 (or the pseudogene TRBV3-2) and J usage is TRBJ1-2; possibly TRBD1 for D (5 bases). In germline, CDR1 is LGHDT, CDR2 YNNKEL (reference sequence). Between the trimmed V and J ends, which lost 5 bases and 4 bases, there was a span of 11 bases. The CDR3 spans 13 residues. The CDR3 DNA is TGTGCCAGCAGCTTCCGGGACGGCTATGGCTACACCTTC. This encodes CASSFRDGYGYTF.

V is TRBV20-1 and J is TRBJ1-1; no firm D call. Trimming cost V 6 bases and J 0 bases, with 8 bases left between them. The CDR3 runs to 12 residues. The V gene's germline CDR1 is DFQATT and CDR2 SNEGSKA (reference sequence). The DNA for the CDR3 is TGCAGTGCCAGTCTCATGAACACTGAAGCTTTCTTT. Its translation: CSASLMNTEAFF.

This clone was counted once. The chain combines TRBV7-9 with TRBJ2-3; 8 bases map to TRBD2. With V trimmed by 5 bases and J by 3 bases, 10 bases remained unmatched. CDR3 size: 16 residues. CDR1 is SEHNR and CDR2 is FQNEAQ in the germline V gene (reference sequence). This chain's CDR3 is CASSPLAGTRTDTQYF. CDR3 coding DNA: TGTGCCAGCAGCCCGTTAGCGGGGACGAGGACAGATACGCAGTATTTT.

The chain has TRBV4-1 and TRBJ1-5, with 9 bases fitting TRBD1. CDR1 is MGHRA and CDR2 is YSYEKL in the germline V gene. The CDR3 contains 18 residues. Trimming removed 0 bases from V and 1 base from J; junction bases left unmatched: 7. The CDR3 here is CASSQEQGQGRSNQPQHF. The CDR3 coding sequence is TGCGCCAGCAGCCAAGAGCAGGGACAGGGACGGAGCAATCAGCCCCAGCATTTT.

The V call is TRBV11-2, the J call TRBJ1-5, with D hard to call. The CDR3 runs 12 residues. V gave up 0 bases and J gave up 4 bases, with 1 base separating them. CDR1 and CDR2 from the germline V gene are SGHAT and FQNNGV. The CDR3 nucleotides read TGTGCCAGCAGCTTAGATAATCAGCCCCAGCATTTT. This sequence encodes CASSLDNQPQHF.

This chain links TRBV6-4 with TRBJ1-5; 8 bases agree with TRBD1. V dropped 5 bases and J dropped 7; count of bases not matched to a gene: 4. The CDR3 length is 13 residues. Per the germline V gene, CDR1 is MRHNA and CDR2 is SNTAGT. The CDR3 sequence: CASSPDRGQPQHF. As DNA, the CDR3 is TGTGCCAGCAGTCCAGACAGGGGCCAGCCCCAGCATTTT.

The chain employs TRBV5-1 and TRBJ2-2, with TRBD1 matching 9 bases. The CDR3 loop spans 15 amino acids. Germline V lookup: CDR1 SGHRS, CDR2 YFSETQ. V was clipped by 4 bases and J by 4 bases; unmatched bases: 5. This CDR3 is CASSPGQGVTGELFF. The CDR3 nucleotides are TGCGCCAGCAGCCCGGGACAGGGAGTCACCGGGGAGCTGTTTTTT.

The chain is built from TRBV30 and TRBJ1-6; D perhaps matches TRBD1 (5 bases). Trimming took off 6 bases at V and 6 bases at J, with 12 bases between the two ends. The CDR3 sequence is 13 residues long. Germline loops: CDR1 GTSNPN, CDR2 SVGIG (reference sequence). The DNA for the CDR3 is TGTGCCTGCCGGACGGGGGGTAATTCACCCCTCCACTTT. This codes for CACRTGGNSPLHF.

This chain connects TRBV2 to TRBJ2-2; TRBD2 matches at 7 bases. V was clipped by 3 bases and J by 5 bases; unmatched bases: 15. The germline V gene has CDR1 SNHLY and CDR2 FYNNEI. The CDR3 length is 18 residues. In DNA form, the CDR3 reads TGTGCCAGCAGTGATTGGGTTGTCAGCGGGGTTGGGACCGGGGAGCTGTTTTTT. Encoded protein: CASSDWVVSGVGTGELFF.

This clone was counted between two and nine times. The chain is built from TRBV7-3 and TRBJ1-1; 7 nucleotides align to TRBD1. Germline trimming cut 5 bases from V and 3 bases from J; bases unmatched to any gene: 3. Germline CDR1 is SGHTA and CDR2 is FQGTGA. The CDR3 has 13 residues. The CDR3 reads CASSQGGHTEAFF. CDR3 nucleotide sequence: TGTGCCAGCAGCCAAGGGGGCCACACTGAAGCTTTCTTT.